These 17 T cell receptor beta chains originate from one sample sequenced in a study of cytomegalovirus exposure and HLA in healthy donors (dated by TCRdb to the late 2010s). The library was built by means of the immunoSEQ multiplex PCR assay. A mixture of 60 forward primers for TCR Vbeta segments and 13 reverse primers for TCR Jbeta segments was used in the multiplex PCR. Sourced from immuneACCESS, this table was stored by TCRdb with only in-frame sequences that have V and J called. A share of the clones is absent; for the studies checked, an unresolved V gene accounts for under half, and the remainder has no known explanation. Within this sample are 60,000 to 80,000 clones, with 65% to 85% of them counted one time only. In total, the top ten clones hold 2.9% of the sample. Sequencing was carried out using PBMCs. These receptors were obtained from a woman aged 25-40 years in good health and CMV-seronegative.

This clone was recorded a few times. The rearrangement joins TRBV10-3 to TRBJ1-2; weak D call: TRBD1 (6 bases). The length of the CDR3 is 13 residues. Trimming stripped 10 bases from V and 0 bases from J, with 12 bases between. Germline assignment: CDR1 ENHRY and CDR2 SYGVKD. Here the CDR3 reads CATRQEPNYGYTF. In DNA form, the CDR3 reads TGTGCCACCCGACAGGAACCTAACTATGGCTACACCTTC.

This chain joins TRBV25-1 and TRBJ1-5; the match to TRBD1 covers 10 bases. The CDR3 extends over 16 amino acids. The V segment lost 3 bases and the J segment 0 bases; nucleotides outside the gene matches: 2. Germline V gene data show CDR1 as MGHDK and CDR2 as SYGVNS. The CDR3 sequence: CASSEDRGYSNQPQHF. CDR3 in DNA: TGTGCCAGCAGTGAGGACAGGGGGTATAGCAATCAGCCCCAGCATTTT.

The chain links TRBV4-1 to TRBJ2-3; no clear D gene. CDR3 length: 15 residues. V was clipped by 4 bases and J by 3 bases, with 14 bases between them. The germline V gene encodes CDR1 MGHRA and CDR2 YSYEKL. CDR3 sequence reads: CASSPFPSGTDTQYF. The CDR3 region has the DNA TGCGCCAGCAGCCCTTTCCCTTCGGGTACAGATACGCAGTATTTT.

The V and J genes are TRBV10-3 and TRBJ2-3; 8 nucleotides align to TRBD2. Germline V gives CDR1 ENHRY, CDR2 SYGVKD. The CDR3 loop spans 16 amino acids. J gave up 3 bases and V 4 bases, and 9 bases lay outside the gene matches. CDR3: CAISVPGGSRTDTQYF. The CDR3 DNA sequence: TGTGCCATCAGTGTCCCGGGGGGGAGTAGGACAGATACGCAGTATTTT.

This chain links TRBV18 with TRBJ2-3, with D unresolved. The CDR3 covers 14 residues. Germline CDR1 KGHSH, CDR2 LQKENI. Trimming removed 2 bases from V and 0 bases from J, with 6 bases in between. The CDR3 sequence: CASSPVSSTDTQYF. CDR3 in DNA: TGTGCCAGCTCACCAGTATCTAGCACAGATACGCAGTATTTT.

The chain employs TRBV7-2 and TRBJ1-1; D gene uncertain. This CDR3 is 16 amino acids long. Looked up from germline, CDR1 is SGHTA and CDR2 is FQGNSA. Trimming removed 5 bases from V and 5 bases from J, with 21 bases in between. The CDR3 here is CASSPLDRGGRTEAFF. The CDR3 DNA is TGTGCCAGCAGCCCGTTGGACCGGGGAGGGCGGACTGAAGCTTTCTTT.

The sample holds a few counts of this clone. The rearrangement uses TRBV11-3 and TRBJ2-1, with D maybe TRBD2 (6 bases). From germline, CDR1 is SGHNT and CDR2 YENEEA. Trimming pared 5 bases from V and 5 bases from J, leaving 13 bases between. The CDR3 sequence is 14 residues long. Here the CDR3 reads CASSPSGLNNEQFF. The CDR3 nucleotides are TGTGCCAGCAGCCCTTCGGGACTGAACAATGAGCAGTTCTTC.

This chain links TRBV5-4 with TRBJ1-2, with D possibly being TRBD1 (6 bases). Trimming took 0 bases from V and 8 from J, leaving 20 bases between them. The CDR3 is made up of 16 amino acids. Germline-derived CDR1 and CDR2 are SGHNT and YYREEE (reference sequence). DNA of the CDR3: TGTGCCAGCAGCTTGGGACAGGTCCCTTCACATGAGGGCTACACCTTC. As protein: CASSLGQVPSHEGYTF.

The chain employs TRBV11-3 and TRBJ2-1; D gene ambiguous. Trimming cost V 1 base and J 0 bases, with 4 bases left between them. The germline V gene has CDR1 SGHNT and CDR2 YENEEA. The CDR3 is made up of 14 amino acids. CDR3 sequence (DNA): TGTGCCAGCAGCTTAGCTGTCTCCTACAATGAGCAGTTCTTC. Protein product: CASSLAVSYNEQFF.

The sample holds one count of this clone. The rearrangement links TRBV28 to TRBJ1-5, with 9 bases fitting TRBD1. Trimming took 6 bases from V and 2 from J; bases not matched to a gene: 2. Per the germline V gene, CDR1 is MDHEN and CDR2 is SYDVKM. There are 14 residues in the CDR3. The CDR3 loop is CASSRTGGNQPQHF. CDR3 DNA sequence: TGTGCCAGCAGCCGGACAGGGGGCAATCAGCCCCAGCATTTT.

The chain is built from TRBV19 and TRBJ1-2; 10 bases match TRBD1. CDR3 length: 15 residues. The V and J ends lost 7 bases and 7 bases, in that order; junction bases with no gene match: 12. Germline V lookup: CDR1 LNHDA, CDR2 SQIVND (reference sequence). As DNA, the CDR3 is TGTGCCAGTACTCCACCGGGGGACAGGGGTCCTGGCTACACCTTC. It codes for CASTPPGDRGPGYTF.

This clone was observed once. The chain recombines TRBV19 with TRBJ1-5; possible D gene TRBD1, 6 bases. The CDR3 sequence is 17 residues long. From germline, CDR1 is LNHDA and CDR2 SQIVND (reference sequence). V was clipped by 5 bases and J by 0 bases, with 17 bases between them. In nucleotides, the CDR3 is TGTGCCAGTAGTGCAGAGACAGGCCTATTTAGCAATCAGCCCCAGCATTTT. Translated: CASSAETGLFSNQPQHF.

This clone was seen a handful of times. The V gene is TRBV28, the J gene TRBJ1-5, with a weak D call TRBD1 (6 bases). The CDR3 is 15 amino acids. Germline CDR1 MDHEN, CDR2 SYDVKM. V lost 5 bases to trimming and J lost 9 bases, with 20 bases between them. This CDR3 reads CASSGARGQSMPQHF. The CDR3 region has the DNA TGTGCCAGCAGTGGCGCCCGGGGACAAAGTATGCCCCAGCATTTT.

The chain joins TRBV28 to TRBJ2-7, with 7 bases aligning to TRBD2. The germline CDR1 and CDR2 sequences are MDHEN and SYDVKM. Trimming cost V 5 bases and J 1 base; bases outside gene matches: 14. This CDR3 has 17 residues. CDR3 protein: CASSPSLPGGRSYEQYV. Here the CDR3 DNA reads TGTGCCAGCAGTCCGTCTCTGCCGGGGGGTAGGTCCTACGAGCAGTACGTC.

The J gene is TRBJ1-5, the V gene TRBV7-9; TRBD1 agrees at 9 bases. Germline trimming cut 4 bases from V and 0 bases from J; bases unmatched to any gene: 7. The CDR3 is made up of 17 amino acids. Germline CDR1 and CDR2: SEHNR and FQNEAQ (reference sequence). The CDR3 DNA reads TGTGCCAGCAGCTGGACCGGGACAGGGTATAGCAATCAGCCCCAGCATTTT. Translating it yields CASSWTGTGYSNQPQHF.

The V gene is TRBV5-1, the J gene TRBJ2-5, with TRBD1 identical over 9 bases. This CDR3 spans 15 amino acids. Losses at the gene ends were 4 bases for V and 2 bases for J; bases not matched to a gene: 6. Germline V gene sequence: CDR1 SGHRS, CDR2 YFSETQ. CDR3: CASSVGTGRQETQYF. CDR3 nucleotides: TGCGCCAGCAGCGTAGGGACAGGGAGGCAAGAGACCCAGTACTTC.

The chain joins TRBV7-6 to TRBJ2-1; 9 positions agree with TRBD2. From germline, CDR1 is SGHVS and CDR2 FNYEAQ. The trim removed 1 base at V and 8 bases at J, leaving 9 bases unmatched. CDR3 length: 16 residues. The CDR3 protein is CASSLEGGSGSYEQFF. The CDR3 DNA sequence: TGTGCCAGCAGCTTAGAGGGAGGTAGCGGGAGCTATGAGCAGTTCTTC. Based on the CDR3 plus reference TRBV7-6 and TRBJ2-1, the full variable domain is GAGVSQSPRYKVTKRGQDVALRCDPISGHVSLYWYRQALGQGPEFLTYFNYEAQQDKSGLPNDRFSAERPEGSISTLTIQRTEQRDSAMYRCASSLEGGSGSYEQFFGPGTRLTVL.